This T cell receptor (beta chain) emerged from a study of blood T cells in healthy people across ages. Combining a sample-barcoded 5' primer with a J-beta primer mix, a second PCR ran for about 6 to 11 cycles. At least 3 million CDR3-containing paired-end reads were obtained per sample. In TCRdb, the 5' RACE reads were re-called with MiXCR into one record per CDR3 protein. The sample records about 1,500,000 distinct CDR3 sequences, approximately 28% being singletons. The table lists this clonotype with a count of one. Antigen unknown. V was clipped by 0 bases and J by 4 bases; unmatched bases: 8. Per the germline V gene, CDR1 is SGHRS and CDR2 is YFSETQ. The CDR3 sequence is 17 residues long. Regarding the study as a whole: Naive T cell percentage strongly correlated with TCR beta diversity. Long-lived donors exceeded aged donors in naive CD4+ cells and diversity.

The V gene is TRBV5-1, the J gene TRBJ2-3, with 10 nucleotides matching TRBD2. The sample comprised blood. This clonotype was sampled from a woman aged 25 to 39 in good health. This CDR3 reads CASSLEGGTSASDTQYF. The DNA of the CDR3 is TGCGCCAGCAGCTTGGAAGGGGGGACTAGCGCTTCAGATACGCAGTATTTT. Looking up the rest from reference TRBV5-1 and TRBJ2-3 gives the full variable domain: KAGVTQTPRYLIKTRGQQVTLSCSPISGHRSVSWYQQTPGQGLQFLFEYFSETQRNKGNFPGRFSGRQFSNSRSEMNVSTLELGDSALYLCASSLEGGTSASDTQYFGPGTRLTVL.